The text below deals with one TCR beta chain. Its antigen is currently unknown. Constant-segment primers were used for 5'RACE, and the resulting TCR alpha and TCR beta cDNA libraries carried sample barcodes and UMIs. TCRdb processed the 5' RACE reads anew with MiXCR; each CDR3 protein has one entry. In the table there are 500,000 to 600,000 distinct CDR3 sequences, roughly 18% of which are singletons. The sample comes from a study of T-cell memory formation after mild COVID-19. Study summary: Each donor largely had its own TCR clusters.

General study points: Contracting CD4+ clones were located mainly in CM and EM, and CD8+ clones in EMRA.

This clonotype was sampled from an adult woman who had mild COVID-19 (a few samples of this study predate the infection). Cell type and time point are not known. What was sequenced was PBMCs or a T cell subset sorted from them (not recorded which).

For the CDR3, the DNA is TGTGCCAGCAAGGAGGAAGGACGCGAGCAGTACTTC. Translated: CASKEEGREQYF. The gene calls are TRBV7-9 and TRBJ2-7, with a possible D match to TRBD2 (5 bases). The CDR3 covers 12 residues. V gave up 7 bases and J gave up 6 bases, with 13 bases separating them. Germline V gene lookup returns CDR1 SEHNR and CDR2 FQNEAQ (reference sequence).